The clone carrying this T cell receptor (beta chain) was counted a single time. Its antigen is as yet unknown. This specimen belongs to a study of shared clonotypes between healthy human individuals. Study details: The study used three CD4 naive, three CD4 memory, two CD8 naive and one CD8 memory plate per donor.

Findings of the study overall: Several donors shared about 5% of their naive CD4 clonotypes. The four-donor shared clonotypes exceeded non-shared clonotypes in generation probability, with non-shared ones scoring lower.

The run depth of the assay was deep. Method: immunoSEQ multiplex PCR; TCRdb's copy keeps in-frame clones and lacks some. Counted here are hundreds of thousands of clones, approximately 74% occurring once; the ten biggest clones make up less than 2%. Sample: memory CD4+ T cells sorted from blood. Indicated subset: CD45RA-negative fraction. The TCR was taken from a woman in her twenties or thirties in good health.

This chain's CDR3 is CASSFPDSPEQYF. CDR3 nucleotides: TGTGCCAGCAGCTTTCCAGATTCGCCCGAGCAGTACTTC. This chain joins TRBV7-9 and TRBJ2-7; D gene uncertain. In germline, CDR1 is SEHNR, CDR2 FQNEAQ (reference sequence). The CDR3 has 13 amino acids. Deletions cut 3 bases from V and 6 bases from J, with 12 bases between.